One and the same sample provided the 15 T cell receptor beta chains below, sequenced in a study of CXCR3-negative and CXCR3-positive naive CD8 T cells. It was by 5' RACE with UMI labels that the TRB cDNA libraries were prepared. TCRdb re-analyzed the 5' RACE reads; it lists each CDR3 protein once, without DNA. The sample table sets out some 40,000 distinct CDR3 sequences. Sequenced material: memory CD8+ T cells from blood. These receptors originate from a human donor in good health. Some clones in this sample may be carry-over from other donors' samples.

The CDR3 reads CSVVDRVSADTQYF. The chain combines TRBV29-1 with TRBJ2-3; TCRdb gives TRBD1 as the D gene, but with no DNA this cannot be confirmed. There are 14 residues in the CDR3. Germline assignment: CDR1 SQVTM and CDR2 ANQGSEA.

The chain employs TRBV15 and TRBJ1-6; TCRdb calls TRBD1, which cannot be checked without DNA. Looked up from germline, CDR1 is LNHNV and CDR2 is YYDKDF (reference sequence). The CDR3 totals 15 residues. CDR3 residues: CATSPPPSYNSPLHF.

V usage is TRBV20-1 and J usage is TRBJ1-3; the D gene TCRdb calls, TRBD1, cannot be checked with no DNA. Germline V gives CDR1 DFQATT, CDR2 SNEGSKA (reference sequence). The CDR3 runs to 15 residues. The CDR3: CSARGGTNSGNTIYF.

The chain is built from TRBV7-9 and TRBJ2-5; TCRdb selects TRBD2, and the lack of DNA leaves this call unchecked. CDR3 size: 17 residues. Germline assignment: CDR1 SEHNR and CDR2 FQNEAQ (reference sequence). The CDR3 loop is CASSLVSLAGKEETQYF.

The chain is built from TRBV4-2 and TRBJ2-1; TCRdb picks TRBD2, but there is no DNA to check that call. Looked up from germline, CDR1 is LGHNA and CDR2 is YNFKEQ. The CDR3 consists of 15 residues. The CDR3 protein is CASSQGVSEGNEQFF.

CDR3 loop: CASSFPSYEQYF. The V call is TRBV7-2, the J call TRBJ2-7. CDR3 size: 12 residues. Germline CDR1 is SGHTA and CDR2 is FQGNSA.

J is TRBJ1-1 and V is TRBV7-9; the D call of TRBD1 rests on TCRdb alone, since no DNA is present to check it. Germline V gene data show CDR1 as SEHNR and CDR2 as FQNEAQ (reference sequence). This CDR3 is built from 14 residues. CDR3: CASSLGGEGTEAFF.

The CDR3 here is CASSLGAATNEKLFF. This chain uses TRBV7-9 with TRBJ1-4. Germline assignment: CDR1 SEHNR and CDR2 FQNEAQ (reference sequence). The CDR3 consists of 15 residues.

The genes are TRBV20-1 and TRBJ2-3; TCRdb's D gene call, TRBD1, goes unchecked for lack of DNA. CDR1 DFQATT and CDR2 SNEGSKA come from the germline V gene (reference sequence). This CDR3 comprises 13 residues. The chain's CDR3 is CSARAGGPDTQYF.

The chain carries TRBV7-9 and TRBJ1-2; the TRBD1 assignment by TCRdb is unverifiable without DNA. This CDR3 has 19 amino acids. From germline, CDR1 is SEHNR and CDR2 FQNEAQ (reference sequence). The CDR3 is CASSSLHQTGGVFDYGYTF.

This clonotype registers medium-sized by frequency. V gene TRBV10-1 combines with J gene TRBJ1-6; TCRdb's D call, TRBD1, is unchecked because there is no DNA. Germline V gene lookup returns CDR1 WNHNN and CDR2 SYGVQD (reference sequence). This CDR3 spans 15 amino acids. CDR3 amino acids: CASSGDRGDNSPLHF.

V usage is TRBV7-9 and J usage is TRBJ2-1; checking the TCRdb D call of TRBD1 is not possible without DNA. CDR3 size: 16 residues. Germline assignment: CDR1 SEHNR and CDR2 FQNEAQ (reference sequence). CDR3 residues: CASSTPSEGSEDEQFF.

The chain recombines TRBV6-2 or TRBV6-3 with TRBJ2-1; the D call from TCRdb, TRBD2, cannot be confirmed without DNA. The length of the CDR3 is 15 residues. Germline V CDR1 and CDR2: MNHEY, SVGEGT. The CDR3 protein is CASDMSSGGPNEQFF.

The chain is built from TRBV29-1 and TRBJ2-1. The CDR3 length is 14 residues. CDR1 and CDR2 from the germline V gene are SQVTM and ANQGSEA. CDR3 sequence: CSVEPIEVYNEQFF.

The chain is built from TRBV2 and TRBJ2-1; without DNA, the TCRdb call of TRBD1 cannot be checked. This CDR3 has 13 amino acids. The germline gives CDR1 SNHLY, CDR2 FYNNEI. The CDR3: CASKDGNYNEQFF.